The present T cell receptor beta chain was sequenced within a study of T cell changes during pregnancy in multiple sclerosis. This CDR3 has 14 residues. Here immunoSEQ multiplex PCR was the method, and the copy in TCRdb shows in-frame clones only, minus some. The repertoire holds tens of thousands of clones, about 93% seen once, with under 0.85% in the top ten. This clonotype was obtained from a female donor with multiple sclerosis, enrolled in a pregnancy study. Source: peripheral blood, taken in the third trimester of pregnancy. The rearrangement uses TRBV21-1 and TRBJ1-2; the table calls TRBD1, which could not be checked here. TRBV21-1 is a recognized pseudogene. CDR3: CASREKQGRDGYTF. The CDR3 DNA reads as TGTGCCAGCAGGGAAAAACAGGGACGAGATGGCTACACCTTC.